This T cell receptor beta chain stems from a study of shared clonotypes between healthy human individuals. This table comes from immunoSEQ multiplex PCR, and its TCRdb copy is limited to in-frame clones, with some not included. The table records hundreds of thousands of clones, roughly four fifths of them present only once. Trimming stripped 2 bases from V and 3 bases from J, with 11 bases between. The germline gives CDR1 SNHLY, CDR2 FYNNEI. CDR3 length: 14 amino acids. The material sequenced was PBMCs. This chain joins TRBV2 and TRBJ2-7, with D perhaps TRBD1 (6 bases). The origin of this receptor is a woman aged 35 to 49 in good health. Some clones in this sample may be carry-over from other donors' samples. CDR3 residues: CASSEWDTDYEQYF. In nucleotides, the CDR3 is TGTGCCAGCAGTGAATGGGACACCGACTACGAGCAGTACTTC.